This TCR beta chain stems from a study of shared clonotypes between healthy human individuals. General study findings and limits: Rarefaction analysis demonstrated incomplete sorted-subset sequencing notwithstanding large depth. Naive subsets generally had larger estimated richness than memory subsets. The authors sampled blood alone, and tissue repertoires likely differ.

The CDR3 consists of 12 residues. V was pared by 7 bases and J by 2 bases, with 7 bases between. CDR1 and CDR2 from the germline V gene are MDHEN and SYDVKM. Assay: immunoSEQ multiplex PCR; the TCRdb copy retains only in-frame clones and omits some. Of about a million clones in the sample, about 80% were seen once. Of note for this clone: Its antigen remains unknown.

CD4+ cells yielded CD45RA+ naive and CD45RA-negative memory subsets. The specimen was memory CD4+ T cells from PBMCs. Subset of the sample: CD45RA-negative fraction. This sequence originates from a man aged 18 to 29 in good health. Some clones in this sample may be carry-over from other donors' samples. V gene TRBV28 combines with J gene TRBJ2-3; TRBD2 is a possible D gene (5 bases). This CDR3 is CASTSITDTQYF. The CDR3 nucleotides are TGTGCCAGCACTAGCATCACAGATACGCAGTATTTT. Full variable domain (missing parts from reference TRBV28 and TRBJ2-3): DVKVTQSSRYLVKRTGEKVFLECVQDMDHENMFWYRQDPGLGLRLIYFSYDVKMKEKGDIPEGYSVSREKKERFSLILESASTNQTSMYLCASTSITDTQYFGPGTRLTVL.